Shown below are 25 T cell receptor beta chains from a single sample sequenced in a study of OX40 agonist ivuxolimab in advanced cancers. Profiled with immunoSEQ multiplex PCR; TCRdb holds only in-frame clones, not every one. The sample records 75,000 or so clones, 84% being singletons. The source was CD4+ or CD8+ T cells sorted from blood, collected in a trial of the OX40 agonist ivuxolimab. The origin of the receptors is an adult with an advanced solid tumor such as melanoma, head and neck, liver or kidney cancer.

This clone ranks as medium-sized. This chain connects TRBV2 to TRBJ1-2; D uncertain. V gave up 0 bases and J gave up 8 bases, with 13 bases separating them. The CDR3 has 14 residues. CDR1 is SNHLY and CDR2 is FYNNEI in the germline V gene. This CDR3 reads CASSEATTARGYTF. Written as DNA, the CDR3 is TGTGCCAGCAGTGAAGCGACCACAGCCAGAGGCTACACCTTC. Supplemented by reference TRBV2 and TRBJ1-2, the full variable domain reads EPEVTQTPSHQVTQMGQEVILRCVPISNHLYFYWYRQILGQKVEFLVSFYNNEISEKSEIFDDQFSVERPDGSNFTLKIRSTKLEDSAMYFCASSEATTARGYTFGSGTRLTVV.

The chain links TRBV30 to TRBJ2-1; 8 bases fit TRBD2. The CDR3 totals 15 residues. J lost 2 bases, V lost 4 bases, and 7 bases had no gene match. CDR1 is GTSNPN, CDR2 SVGIG, per germline (reference sequence). In nucleotides, the CDR3 is TGTGCCTGGACCCCCATAGCGGGGCCCTACAATGAGCAGTTCTTC. It yields the protein CAWTPIAGPYNEQFF. The full variable domain, with the rest looked up from reference TRBV30 and TRBJ2-1, is SQTIHQWPATLVQPVGSPLSLECTVEGTSNPNLYWYRQAAGRGLQLLFYSVGIGQISSEVPQNLSASRPQDRQFILSSKKLLLSDSGFYLCAWTPIAGPYNEQFFGPGTRLTVL.

This chain links TRBV7-2 with TRBJ1-1; the D gene is possibly TRBD1 (5 bases). The CDR3 runs to 16 residues. The V end was cut by 2 bases, the J end by 3 bases, with 16 bases between. Germline lookup yields CDR1 SGHTA and CDR2 FQGNSA. Written as DNA, the CDR3 is TGTGCCAGCAGCTTAAAGTGGGGACTGAAGGACACTGAAGCTTTCTTT. It encodes CASSLKWGLKDTEAFF.

This clone appeared once. The chain couples TRBV14 to TRBJ2-1, with a tentative D call TRBD1 (6 bases). The germline V gene has CDR1 SGHDN and CDR2 FVKESK. The CDR3 is made up of 16 amino acids. The V end lost 4 bases, the J end lost 5 bases, and 18 bases lay between the germline ends. The CDR3 nucleotides read TGTGCCAGCAGCCGACAGGAGTCTCTAGATGACAATGAGCAGTTCTTC. It translates to CASSRQESLDDNEQFF.

The rearrangement joins TRBV7-6 to TRBJ1-4, with a possible D match to TRBD1 (6 bases). The ends were cut back, 5 bases at V and 4 bases at J, with 11 bases in the middle. Germline V gene sequence: CDR1 SGHVS, CDR2 FNYEAQ. The CDR3 is made up of 14 amino acids. CDR3 sequence (DNA): TGTGCCAGCAGCGGGGGCAGGCATAATGAAAAACTGTTTTTT. Translating gives CASSGGRHNEKLFF. The whole variable domain, filled in from reference TRBV7-6 and TRBJ1-4, reads GAGVSQSPRYKVTKRGQDVALRCDPISGHVSLYWYRQALGQGPEFLTYFNYEAQQDKSGLPNDRFSAERPEGSISTLTIQRTEQRDSAMYRCASSGGRHNEKLFFGSGTQLSVL.

The rearrangement links TRBV6-5 to TRBJ2-3; 7 bases map to TRBD2. V shed 6 bases and J 4 bases; nucleotides not matched to a gene: 1. In germline, CDR1 is MNHEY, CDR2 SVGAGI. The CDR3 spans 12 residues. CDR3 sequence reads: CASRTSADTQYF. The CDR3 DNA sequence: TGTGCCAGCAGAACTAGCGCAGATACGCAGTATTTT.

This chain connects TRBV7-9 to TRBJ1-2; 7 bases are shared with TRBD1. The CDR3 spans 13 residues. CDR1 SEHNR and CDR2 FQNEAQ come from the germline V gene (reference sequence). After removal of 5 bases from V and 4 bases from J, the junction contained 4 bases not matched to a gene. The CDR3 protein is CASSPQGIYGYTF. DNA for the CDR3: TGTGCCAGCAGCCCACAGGGGATCTATGGCTACACCTTC.

CDR3 residues: CASTLTLSGANVLTF. The CDR3 DNA is TGTGCCAGCACCCTGACACTCTCTGGGGCCAACGTCCTGACTTTC. The gene calls are TRBV6-5 and TRBJ2-6; D is unresolved. The CDR3 contains 15 residues. V was cut by 7 bases and J by 0 bases, with 10 bases left in between. CDR1 and CDR2 (germline): MNHEY, SVGAGI.

The chain combines TRBV7-3 with TRBJ1-1, with a possible D match to TRBD1 (6 bases). Trimming removed 5 bases at V and 3 bases at J, with 13 bases between. Germline lookup yields CDR1 SGHTA and CDR2 FQGTGA. The CDR3 covers 14 residues. The chain's CDR3 is CASSNSGDDTEAFF. CDR3 coding DNA: TGTGCCAGCAGCAATTCAGGGGATGACACTGAAGCTTTCTTT.

The rearrangement links TRBV28 to TRBJ1-1, with D tentatively TRBD1 (5 bases). CDR1 and CDR2 from the germline V gene are MDHEN and SYDVKM. Trimming cost V 3 bases and J 9 bases, with 11 bases left between them. CDR3 size: 12 residues. The CDR3 is CASSFRQGKAFF. CDR3 sequence (DNA): TGTGCCAGCAGTTTTCGGCAGGGCAAAGCTTTCTTT.

This clone was observed once. The chain is built from TRBV14 and TRBJ1-2; 10 positions agree with TRBD1. The CDR3 covers 14 residues. The J segment lost 8 bases and the V segment lost 4 bases, leaving 7 bases of the junction unmatched. CDR1 is SGHDN, CDR2 FVKESK, per germline. The CDR3 DNA is TGTGCCAGCAGCCGCGACAGGGGGCAGACCGGCTACACCTTC. Encoded protein: CASSRDRGQTGYTF.

This clone showed up just a few times. The chain has TRBV30 and TRBJ2-7; 8 bases are a match to TRBD2. The CDR3 has 13 amino acids. Losses at the gene ends were 3 bases for V and 5 bases for J; bases not matched to a gene: 6. Germline V gene lookup returns CDR1 GTSNPN and CDR2 SVGIG (reference sequence). The CDR3 loop is CAWRLERENEQYF. The CDR3 DNA is TGTGCCTGGAGACTCGAGCGGGAGAACGAGCAGTACTTC.

This clone was counted once. The chain combines TRBV4-1 with TRBJ2-7; D is unresolved. Germline V CDR1 and CDR2: MGHRA, YSYEKL. V lost 1 base and J lost 4, with 14 bases in between. The CDR3 runs to 15 residues. CDR3 sequence: CASSQARALGYEQYF. For the CDR3, the DNA is TGCGCCAGCAGCCAAGCCCGGGCCCTTGGATACGAGCAGTACTTC.

The V and J genes are TRBV19 and TRBJ2-5, with 10 bases lining up with TRBD2. Germline lookup yields CDR1 LNHDA and CDR2 SQIVND (reference sequence). The CDR3 loop spans 15 amino acids. J lost 3 bases, V lost 7 bases, and 8 bases had no gene match. The CDR3 DNA reads TGTGCCAGTAAGAGGAACCTAGCGGGAGAAGAGACCCAGTACTTC. Protein product: CASKRNLAGEETQYF.

This clone was observed a handful of times. V is TRBV5-1 and J is TRBJ2-1, with 7 bases lining up with TRBD1. CDR1 is SGHRS, CDR2 YFSETQ, per germline. The CDR3 has 16 amino acids. The V and J ends lost 5 bases and 3 bases, in that order; junction bases with no gene match: 11. For the CDR3, the DNA is TGCGCCAGCAGGGGGACCGGGACAGACGTCTACAATGAGCAGTTCTTC. Translated, it gives CASRGTGTDVYNEQFF.

This clone was observed a single time. The V gene is TRBV9, the J gene TRBJ2-7; 8 nucleotides align to TRBD1. V shed 0 bases and J 1 base; nucleotides not matched to a gene: 0. CDR3 length equals 14 residues. Germline V CDR1 and CDR2: SGDLS, YYNGEE. For the CDR3, the DNA is TGTGCCAGCAGCGTAGGGGACAGGTCCTACGAGCAGTACTTC. Protein product: CASSVGDRSYEQYF. Supplemented by reference TRBV9 and TRBJ2-7, the full variable domain reads DSGVTQTPKHLITATGQRVTLRCSPRSGDLSVYWYQQSLDQGLQFLIQYYNGEERAKGNILERFSAQQFPDLHSELNLSSLELGDSALYFCASSVGDRSYEQYFGPGTRLTVT.

The chain carries TRBV7-3 and TRBJ1-2; possible D gene TRBD1, 6 bases. The CDR3 consists of 15 residues. The V end was cut by 0 bases, the J end by 6 bases, with 14 bases between. CDR1 is SGHTA, CDR2 FQGTGA, per germline. CDR3 protein: CASSLTGRGGDGYTF. The CDR3 DNA follows: TGTGCCAGCAGCTTAACGGGCAGGGGAGGGGATGGCTACACCTTC.

V usage is TRBV6-5 and J usage is TRBJ2-2; D is tentatively TRBD1 or TRBD2 (5 bases each). Trimming removed 3 bases at V and 3 bases at J, with 11 bases between. This CDR3 has 15 residues. CDR1 is MNHEY and CDR2 is SVGAGI in the germline V gene. The DNA for the CDR3 is TGTGCCAGCAGTTATGGGGGAATGGACACCGGGGAGCTGTTTTTT. Translation: CASSYGGMDTGELFF.

The chain employs TRBV7-2 and TRBJ2-7; D uncertain. The germline V and J ends were trimmed by 4 bases and 2 bases, with 15 bases remaining between them. The length of the CDR3 is 15 residues. Germline values: CDR1 SGHTA, CDR2 FQGNSA. DNA for the CDR3: TGTGCCAGCAGCTCCCCCAAGGCGGCCCCCTACGAGCAGTACTTC. As protein: CASSSPKAAPYEQYF.

The genes are TRBV5-5 and TRBJ1-3; D is possibly TRBD1 (6 bases). The length of the CDR3 is 13 residues. CDR1 is SGHKS, CDR2 YYEKEE, per germline (reference sequence). V dropped 6 bases and J dropped 9 bases, with 16 bases sitting between them. In nucleotides, the CDR3 is TGTGCCAGCACCTCAAGCATAGGGGGCACCATATATTTT. Translating it yields CASTSSIGGTIYF.

The chain uses TRBV18 and TRBJ2-7; D is perhaps TRBD1 (6 bases). Germline CDR1 KGHSH, CDR2 LQKENI. The ends were cut back, 4 bases at V and 7 bases at J, with 20 bases in the middle. This CDR3 comprises 15 residues. CDR3 protein: CASSHPGQARVEQYF. The CDR3 region has the DNA TGTGCCAGCTCACACCCGGGACAAGCACGAGTGGAGCAGTACTTC. Looking up the rest from reference TRBV18 and TRBJ2-7 gives the full variable domain: NAGVMQNPRHLVRRRGQEARLRCSPMKGHSHVYWYRQLPEEGLKFMVYLQKENIIDESGMPKERFSAEFPKEGPSILRIQQVVRGDSAAYFCASSHPGQARVEQYFGPGTRLTVT.

J is TRBJ1-4 and V is TRBV7-2; TRBD1 is a possible D gene (5 bases). The CDR3 has 19 residues. Germline CDR1 and CDR2: SGHTA and FQGNSA. The ends were cut back, 1 base at V and 0 bases at J, with 18 bases in the middle. Here the CDR3 reads CASSLEGQFTGATNEKLFF. The CDR3 DNA is TGTGCCAGCAGCTTAGAGGGGCAGTTCACGGGGGCAACTAATGAAAAACTGTTTTTT.

This chain joins TRBV25-1 and TRBJ1-1; TRBD1 aligns across 7 bases. The CDR3 sequence is 14 residues long. J was trimmed by 11 bases and V by 0 bases; bases with no gene match: 9. CDR1 and CDR2 (germline): MGHDK, SYGVNS. The CDR3 nucleotides read TGTGCCAGCAGTGAATATACCGACAGGGTGAGGGCTTTCTTT. Its protein product is CASSEYTDRVRAFF.

V usage is TRBV27 and J usage is TRBJ1-1; TRBD1 agrees at 8 bases. The ends lost 4 bases at V and 0 bases at J; junction bases unmatched: 10. Germline assignment: CDR1 MNHEY and CDR2 SMNVEV (reference sequence). This CDR3 has 17 amino acids. CDR3 loop: CASSSSGGGWVNTEAFF. The CDR3, as DNA: TGTGCCAGCAGTTCCTCAGGGGGCGGATGGGTGAACACTGAAGCTTTCTTT.

Only a few counts were recorded for this clone. J is TRBJ1-1 and V is TRBV18; D is unresolved. Deletions cut 2 bases from V and 3 bases from J, with 10 bases between. CDR1 KGHSH and CDR2 LQKENI come from the germline V gene. The CDR3 extends over 14 amino acids. CDR3 region: CASSPISQDTEAFF. In DNA form, the CDR3 reads TGTGCCAGCTCACCAATTAGTCAGGACACTGAAGCTTTCTTT.